This entry lists 9 T cell receptor beta chains sequenced from one sample in a study of beta chain features in type 1 diabetes. What these receptors recognize is not known. Findings and limits, study-wide: TCRB CDR3s from Type 1 diabetes patients were moderately but significantly shorter in all four CD4+ subsets.

Reverse transcribing all isolated RNA meant expressed TCRB transcripts were sequenced. Repertoires were generated with immunoSEQ multiplex PCR, while TCRdb's copy carries only in-frame clones and drops some. The sample has hundreds of thousands of clones, around 15% seen once. The specimen was naive CD4+ T cells from blood. Receptors were obtained from a young man with type 1 diabetes.

A few counts support this clone. This chain joins TRBV30 and TRBJ1-2, with D unresolved. Trimming took 4 bases from V and 8 from J, leaving 11 bases between them. Germline V gene sequence: CDR1 GTSNPN, CDR2 SVGIG (reference sequence). This CDR3 has 11 residues. In DNA form, the CDR3 reads TGTGCCTGGAAAGCGGCATACGGCTACACCTTC. This codes for CAWKAAYGYTF.

This clone was seen a few times. The J gene is TRBJ2-3, the V gene TRBV5-4, with 7 positions matching TRBD1. Germline values: CDR1 SGHNT, CDR2 YYREEE (reference sequence). The CDR3 totals 14 residues. V gave up 4 bases and J gave up 0 bases; unmatched junction bases: 2. CDR3 residues: CASSTGQSTDTQYF. For the CDR3, the DNA is TGTGCCAGCAGCACGGGACAGAGCACAGATACGCAGTATTTT. Combining the CDR3 with reference TRBV5-4 and TRBJ2-3 gives the whole variable domain ETGVTQSPTHLIKTRGQQVTLRCSSQSGHNTVSWYQQALGQGPQFIFQYYREEENGRGNFPPRFSGLQFPNYSSELNVNALELDDSALYLCASSTGQSTDTQYFGPGTRLTVL.

This chain links TRBV5-4 with TRBJ2-1; 8 positions agree with TRBD2. V was clipped by 5 bases and J by 7 bases; unmatched bases: 20. Germline CDR1 SGHNT, CDR2 YYREEE (reference sequence). This CDR3 spans 18 amino acids. The CDR3 coding sequence is TGTGCCAGCAGGGCCCAGTTATCTCGAGCGGGAGTATATAATGAGCAGTTCTTC. Translated: CASRAQLSRAGVYNEQFF. The full variable domain, completed using reference TRBV5-4 and TRBJ2-1, is ETGVTQSPTHLIKTRGQQVTLRCSSQSGHNTVSWYQQALGQGPQFIFQYYREEENGRGNFPPRFSGLQFPNYSSELNVNALELDDSALYLCASRAQLSRAGVYNEQFFGPGTRLTVL.

The gene calls are TRBV9 and TRBJ1-6, with D uncertain. The V gene lost 1 base and the J gene lost 8 bases, with 10 bases spanning the gap. In germline, CDR1 is SGDLS, CDR2 YYNGEE. The CDR3 runs to 14 residues. DNA of the CDR3: TGTGCCAGCAGCGTAACTATTCGGGATTCACCCCTCCACTTT. It translates to CASSVTIRDSPLHF. The full variable domain, completed using reference TRBV9 and TRBJ1-6, is DSGVTQTPKHLITATGQRVTLRCSPRSGDLSVYWYQQSLDQGLQFLIQYYNGEERAKGNILERFSAQQFPDLHSELNLSSLELGDSALYFCASSVTIRDSPLHFGNGTRLTVT.

In its sample, this clone was seen a few times. This chain joins TRBV29-1 and TRBJ2-3, with TRBD2 matching over 7 bases. Germline CDR1 and CDR2: SQVTM and ANQGSEA. Trimming removed 5 bases from V and 3 bases from J; junction bases left unmatched: 8. This CDR3 region has 14 residues. The chain's CDR3 is CSVSWEGGTDTQYF. The CDR3 DNA follows: TGCAGCGTTTCGTGGGAGGGAGGTACAGATACGCAGTATTTT.

V gene TRBV2 combines with J gene TRBJ1-2; D remains ambiguous. Trimming pared 5 bases from V and 4 bases from J, leaving 8 bases between. The germline gives CDR1 SNHLY, CDR2 FYNNEI. The CDR3 spans 12 residues. CDR3 coding DNA: TGTGCCAGCAGTCCTGACGGCTATGGCTACACCTTC. Protein product: CASSPDGYGYTF.

The rearrangement uses TRBV30 and TRBJ1-1; D may be TRBD1 (6 bases). This CDR3 has 13 amino acids. Per the germline V gene, CDR1 is GTSNPN and CDR2 is SVGIG (reference sequence). Trimming shortened V by 6 bases and J by 0 bases, and 11 bases separated the two germline ends. In DNA, the CDR3 is TGTGCCTGCTACAGGGCTCTGAACACTGAAGCTTTCTTT. This gives the protein CACYRALNTEAFF.

The rearrangement uses TRBV29-1 and TRBJ1-1; D remains ambiguous. Germline-derived CDR1 and CDR2 are SQVTM and ANQGSEA. Between the trimmed V and J ends, which lost 5 bases and 1 base, there was a span of 17 bases. The CDR3 extends over 15 amino acids. CDR3: CSVLTLDFRNTEAFF. In nucleotides, the CDR3 is TGCAGCGTTTTGACCCTAGACTTTCGGAACACTGAAGCTTTCTTT.

This clone was seen a handful of times. The gene calls are TRBV15 and TRBJ2-1, with D possibly being TRBD2 (6 bases). This CDR3 comprises 18 residues. The germline V gene encodes CDR1 LNHNV and CDR2 YYDKDF (reference sequence). Trimming stripped 3 bases from V and 0 bases from J, with 18 bases between. The CDR3 region has the DNA TGTGCCACCAGCAGTCGGGGGAGCGGAGGCAGCTCCTACAATGAGCAGTTCTTC. Translated: CATSSRGSGGSSYNEQFF.